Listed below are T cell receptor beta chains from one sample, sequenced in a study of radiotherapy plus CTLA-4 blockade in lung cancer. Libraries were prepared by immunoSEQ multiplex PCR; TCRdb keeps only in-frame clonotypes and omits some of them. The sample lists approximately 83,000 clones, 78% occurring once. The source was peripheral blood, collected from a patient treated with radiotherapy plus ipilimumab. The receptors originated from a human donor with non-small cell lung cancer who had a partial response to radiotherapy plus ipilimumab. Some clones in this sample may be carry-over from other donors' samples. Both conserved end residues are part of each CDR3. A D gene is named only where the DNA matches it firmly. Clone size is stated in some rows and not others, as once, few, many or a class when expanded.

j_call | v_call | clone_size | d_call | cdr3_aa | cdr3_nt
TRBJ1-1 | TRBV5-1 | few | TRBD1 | CASRSGTGDVTEAFF | TGCGCCAGCAGATCCGGGACAGGGGACGTCACTGAAGCTTTCTTT
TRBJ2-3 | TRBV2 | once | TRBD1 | CASLGGATDTQYF | TGTGCCAGCTTAGGGGGCGCCACAGATACGCAGTATTTT
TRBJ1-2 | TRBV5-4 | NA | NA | CASSLVDRPNYGYTF | TGTGCCAGCAGCTTGGTGGACAGACCTAACTATGGCTACACCTTC
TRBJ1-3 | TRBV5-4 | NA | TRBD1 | CASSPDRATSGNTIYF | TGTGCCAGCAGCCCGGACAGGGCGACCTCTGGAAACACCATATATTTT
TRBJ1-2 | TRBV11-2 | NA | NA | CASSRSDNYGYTF | TGTGCCAGCAGCCGATCAGATAACTATGGCTACACCTTC
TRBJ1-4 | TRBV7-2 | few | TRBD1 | CASSLQPGQQEKLFF | TGTGCCAGCAGCTTACAACCGGGACAGCAGGAAAAACTGTTTTTT
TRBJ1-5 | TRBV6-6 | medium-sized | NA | CASRDSQGNNQPQHF | TGTGCCAGCAGGGACAGTCAAGGTAACAATCAGCCCCAGCATTTT
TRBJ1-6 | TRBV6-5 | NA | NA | CASSYSGGRYNSPLHF | TGTGCCAGCAGTTACTCGGGGGGGCGATATAATTCACCCCTCCACTTT
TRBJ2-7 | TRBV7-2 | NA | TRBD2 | CASSPPLLAGGHEQYF | TGTGCCAGCAGCCCCCCGCTACTAGCGGGGGGGCACGAGCAGTACTTC
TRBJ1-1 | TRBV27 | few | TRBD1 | CASSSPTGMNTEAFF | TGTGCCAGCAGTTCCCCGACAGGGATGAACACTGAAGCTTTCTTT
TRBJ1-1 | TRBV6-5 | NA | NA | CASSYSTSREAFF | TGTGCCAGCAGTTACTCGACTTCCCGTGAAGCTTTCTTT
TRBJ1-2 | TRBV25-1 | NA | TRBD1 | CASSAGGAWGYTF | TGTGCCAGCAGTGCAGGGGGCGCTTGGGGCTACACCTTC